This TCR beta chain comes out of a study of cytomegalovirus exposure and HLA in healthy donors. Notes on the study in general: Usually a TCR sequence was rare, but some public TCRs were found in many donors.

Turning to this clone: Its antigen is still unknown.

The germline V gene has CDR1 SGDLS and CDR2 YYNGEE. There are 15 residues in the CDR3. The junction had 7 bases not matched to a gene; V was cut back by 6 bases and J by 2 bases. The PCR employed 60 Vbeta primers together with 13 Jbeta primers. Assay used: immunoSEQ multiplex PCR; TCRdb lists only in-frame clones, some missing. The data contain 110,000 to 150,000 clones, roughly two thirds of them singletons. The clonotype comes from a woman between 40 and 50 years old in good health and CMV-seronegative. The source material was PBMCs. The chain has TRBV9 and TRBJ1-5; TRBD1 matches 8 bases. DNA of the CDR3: TGTGCCAGCACCCCAGGACAGGGAGGCAATCAGCCCCAGCATTTT. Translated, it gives CASTPGQGGNQPQHF.